The clone carrying this TCR beta chain was seen ten or more times. V was clipped by 2 bases and J by 4 bases, with 7 bases between them. The CDR3 length is 13 residues. Germline V gives CDR1 SGHDT, CDR2 YYEEEE. This sample was included in a study of neurological immune-mediated disorders. A 10-nucleotide random UMI tagged transcripts in template-switch 5'RACE cDNA synthesis. Using its own MiXCR run on the 5' RACE reads, TCRdb lists one record per CDR3 protein. The repertoire holds about 36,000 distinct CDR3 sequences, with under 13% as singletons. The chain recombines TRBV5-6 with TRBJ1-5, with unresolved D. The receptor was derived from a woman aged 25 to 39 with HTLV-1-associated myelopathy (HAM/TSP). Sample: PBMCs. The chain's CDR3 is CASSLGVNQPQHF. The CDR3 DNA sequence: TGTGCCAGCAGCTTAGGAGTTAATCAGCCCCAGCATTTT.